Below, 16 T cell receptor beta chains from the same sample are listed, as sequenced in a study of glioma-infiltrating T cells. The iRepertoire nested amplicon-rescue multiplex PCR amplified TCR alpha and beta CDR3s from RNA. TCRdb re-called the multiplex PCR reads through MiXCR, storing one row per CDR3 protein. The sample shows 300,000 to 450,000 distinct CDR3 sequences, 41% of them seen only once. The sample comprised glioma tissue, nonneoplastic brain tissue, or PBMCs (not recorded which). The receptors originated from a human donor with low-grade glioma or glioblastoma, undergoing nonglioma brain surgery, or in good health (not recorded which).

This clonotype has only a few counts. The chain combines TRBV12-3 or TRBV12-4 with TRBJ2-1; 10 bases map to TRBD2. This CDR3 is 14 amino acids long. The junction had 3 bases not matched to a gene; V was cut back by 5 bases and J by 5 bases. CDR3: CASSRTSGNNEQFF. The CDR3 coding sequence is TGTGCCAGCAGTCGGACTAGCGGCAACAATGAGCAGTTCTTC.

The chain links TRBV10-3 to TRBJ2-1, with TRBD2 identical over 12 bases. The germline gives CDR1 ENHRY, CDR2 SYGVKD. The CDR3 consists of 16 residues. The trim removed 2 bases at V and 5 bases at J, leaving 4 bases unmatched. The CDR3 sequence: CAISERTSGNNNEQFF. The CDR3, as DNA: TGTGCCATCAGTGAGCGGACTAGCGGGAATAACAATGAGCAGTTCTTC.

This clonotype was seen a handful of times. The CDR3 loop reads CASTQGGTEAFF. The CDR3 DNA sequence: TGTGCCAGCACCCAAGGGGGCACTGAAGCTTTCTTT. The chain employs TRBV28 and TRBJ1-1; possibly TRBD1 for D (6 bases). The CDR3 covers 12 residues. Germline-derived CDR1 and CDR2 are MDHEN and SYDVKM. Trimming took off 7 bases at V and 4 bases at J, with 10 bases between the two ends.

V usage is TRBV20-1 and J usage is TRBJ1-4; 7 bases map to TRBD1. V lost 5 bases and J lost 8; bases outside the gene matches: 14. The CDR3 is made up of 15 amino acids. The germline gives CDR1 DFQATT, CDR2 SNEGSKA (reference sequence). The CDR3 DNA reads TGCAGTGCTGGAAGCTCCGGGACAGACGTCGAAAAACTGTTTTTT. Protein: CSAGSSGTDVEKLFF.

As DNA, the CDR3 is TGTGCCAGCAGGGTCTTTAACACCGGGGAGCTGTTTTTT. It codes for CASRVFNTGELFF. V and J are TRBV27 and TRBJ2-2, with D hard to call. This CDR3 is 13 amino acids long. Trimming took 6 bases from V and 2 from J, leaving 7 bases between them. The germline gives CDR1 MNHEY, CDR2 SMNVEV (reference sequence).

This clonotype appeared a few times. The chain combines TRBV20-1 with TRBJ2-1, with TRBD2 matching over 10 bases. Germline CDR1 reads DFQATT; CDR2 reads SNEGSKA (reference sequence). With V trimmed by 0 bases and J by 4 bases, 9 bases remained unmatched. The CDR3 spans 17 residues. This chain's CDR3 is CSARDLMSGGGYNEQFF. The CDR3, as DNA: TGCAGTGCTAGAGACCTAATGAGCGGGGGGGGATACAATGAGCAGTTCTTC.

This clonotype has more than one count but fewer than ten. V gene TRBV18 combines with J gene TRBJ2-7; TRBD1 agrees at 8 bases. CDR1 and CDR2 (germline): KGHSH, LQKENI. The CDR3 covers 14 residues. After removal of 2 bases from V and 6 bases from J, the junction contained 6 bases not matched to a gene. The CDR3 region has the DNA TGTGCCAGCTCACCAAGGACAGGGATCGGCGAGCAGTACTTC. Amino acid sequence: CASSPRTGIGEQYF.

This clonotype appeared a few times. This chain connects TRBV20-1 to TRBJ2-2; D unresolved. Trimming removed 3 bases at V and 7 bases at J, with 12 bases between. This CDR3 spans 13 amino acids. CDR1 and CDR2 (germline): DFQATT, SNEGSKA (reference sequence). The CDR3 reads CSASESVVGELFF. The CDR3 coding sequence is TGCAGTGCTAGCGAGAGCGTAGTCGGGGAGCTGTTTTTT.

This clonotype has a count of ten or more. V is TRBV27 and J is TRBJ2-7, with TRBD2 identical over 7 bases. V lost 5 bases, J lost 4 bases, and 11 bases stayed unmatched. Germline CDR1 and CDR2: MNHEY and SMNVEV (reference sequence). The CDR3 contains 15 residues. In DNA form, the CDR3 reads TGTGCCAGCAGTGTAGTGGGGCTAGCGGATTACGAGCAGTACTTC. Its protein product is CASSVVGLADYEQYF.

As for this clonotype: Since a much larger clone is just one base distant, this may be a read error. The V and J genes are TRBV25-1 and TRBJ2-3; 10 bases align to TRBD2. From germline, CDR1 is MGHDK and CDR2 SYGVNS. Trimming at V came to 8 bases and at J to 4 bases, leaving 15 bases not matched to a gene. The CDR3 runs 17 residues. CDR3 nucleotide sequence: TGTGCCAGCCCCAGGGGGGGACGACTAGCGGGCGCAGATACGCAGTATTTT. It yields the protein CASPRGGRLAGADTQYF. The full variable domain, with the rest looked up from reference TRBV25-1 and TRBJ2-3, is EADIYQTPRYLVIGTGKKITLECSQTMGHDKMYWYQQDPGMELHLIHYSYGVNSTEKGDLSSESTVSRIRTEHFPLTLESARPSHTSQYLCASPRGGRLAGADTQYFGPGTRLTVL.

The chain couples TRBV4-3 to TRBJ2-1; 9 bases map to TRBD2. From germline, CDR1 is LGHNA and CDR2 YSLEER. V shed 5 bases, J shed 5 bases, and the junction held 10 bases outside the gene matches. The CDR3 is made up of 16 amino acids. The CDR3: CASSSRPSGVDNEQFF. The CDR3 nucleotides read TGCGCCAGCAGCTCGCGACCTAGCGGGGTCGACAATGAGCAGTTCTTC.

The genes are TRBV18 and TRBJ2-7; the match to TRBD2 covers 10 bases. Per germline, CDR1 KGHSH and CDR2 LQKENI. V lost 3 bases and J lost 4; bases outside the gene matches: 18. This CDR3 comprises 19 residues. The CDR3 sequence is CASSPDSGLAAGNGYEQYF. CDR3 in DNA: TGTGCCAGCTCACCGGACAGTGGACTAGCGGCGGGGAATGGATACGAGCAGTACTTC.

Concerning this clonotype itself: Lacking the conserved final phenylalanine or tryptophan, this CDR3 likely reflects a read error. The V gene is TRBV27, the J gene TRBJ2-5; D gene ambiguous. CDR1 is MNHEY and CDR2 is SMNVEV in the germline V gene (reference sequence). CDR3 length: 16 residues. V lost 3 bases and J 5 bases, leaving 19 bases between the germline ends. The CDR3 loop reads CASSFLPGARWETQYL. CDR3 bases: TGTGCCAGCAGTTTTCTTCCGGGCGCTCGGTGGGAGACCCAGTACCTC.

The rearrangement joins TRBV6-1 to TRBJ2-3; 9 bases are shared with TRBD1. Trimming removed 5 bases from V and 4 bases from J; junction bases left unmatched: 10. Germline lookup yields CDR1 MNHNS and CDR2 SASEGT. The CDR3 has 16 amino acids. CDR3 nucleotide sequence: TGTGCCAGCAGTCTCGGACAGGGGAGGAGGGCAGATACGCAGTATTTT. It encodes CASSLGQGRRADTQYF.

There are a few counts of this clonotype. The gene calls are TRBV24-1 and TRBJ2-3, with 8 bases lining up with TRBD2. V shed 3 bases and J 11 bases; nucleotides not matched to a gene: 15. CDR3 length: 16 amino acids. Germline V CDR1 and CDR2: KGHDR, SFDVKD. CDR3 region: CATSDEGTSREGQQYF. In DNA form, the CDR3 reads TGTGCCACCAGTGATGAGGGAACTAGCCGGGAGGGCCAGCAGTATTTT.

A single count supports this clonotype. One end of the junction is discordant with germline, which a read error may explain. The rearrangement links TRBV27 to TRBJ2-1; the D gene is possibly TRBD2 (6 bases). Germline V gene sequence: CDR1 MNHEY, CDR2 SMNVEV (reference sequence). The CDR3 sequence is 19 residues long. CDR3 region: CASSLTPPLAGSSYNEQFF. The CDR3 DNA is TGCGCCAGCAGCCTCACCCCCCCCCTGGCGGGAAGCTCCTACAATGAGCAGTTCTTC.